This T cell receptor (beta chain) was identified during a study of shared clonotypes between healthy human individuals. CDR3 size: 16 residues. V lost 5 bases to trimming and J lost 2 bases, with 16 bases between them. CDR1 is KGHSH, CDR2 LQKENI, per germline. Repertoires were generated with immunoSEQ multiplex PCR, while TCRdb's copy carries only in-frame clones and drops some. The table lists roughly 2,300,000 clones, 85% to 95% of them singletons. This clone appeared once. This TCR was recovered from a young man in good health. Some clones in this sample may be carry-over from other donors' samples. Source material: naive CD4+ T cells from PBMCs. Sample subset: CD45RA+ positively selected. The J gene is TRBJ1-3, the V gene TRBV18; D not resolved. The CDR3 coding sequence is TGTGCCAGCTCATTAAATCGTCGGCAGGCTGGAAACACCATATATTTT. Translated: CASSLNRRQAGNTIYF.